This TCR beta chain was found in a study of human T cells and chemical hapten exposure. The library labeled individual cDNA molecules by adding unique molecular identifiers to them. TCRdb used MiXCR to reprocess the RACE reads, holding one entry per CDR3 protein. The table has 70,000 or so distinct CDR3 sequences, roughly 10% seen once. This clonotype was seen repeatedly, ten times or more. Germline V CDR1 and CDR2: SGHRS, YFSETQ. The V end lost 4 bases, the J end lost 1 base, and 14 bases lay between the germline ends. The CDR3 loop spans 15 amino acids. The time point is: patch test 3, about 24 weeks after DPC sensitization. The sample's treatment: therapeutic diphenylcyclopropenone sensitization with weekly scalp DPC. Prior to each patch test being applied, blood was drawn. Extraction yielded total RNA from whole blood (unfractionated).

The sample consisted of whole blood, taken in connection with sensitization to the hapten diphenylcyclopropenone (DPC). J is TRBJ2-5 and V is TRBV5-1, with D possibly called TRBD1 or TRBD2 (8 bases each). This receptor was obtained from a woman in her 50s with alopecia areata. Some clones in this sample may be carry-over from other donors' samples. CDR3 sequence (DNA): TGCGCCAGCAGCGCGGGAGGACAGGGCCAAGAGACCCAGTACTTC. Translation gives CASSAGGQGQETQYF.